The next 12 T cell receptor beta chains were all read from a single sample in a study of T cell changes during pregnancy in multiple sclerosis. TCRdb keeps only in-frame clones here, not all; method: immunoSEQ multiplex PCR. The top ten clones hold less than 3% of a sample with about 80,000 clones, about 90% of them seen once. The input for sequencing was peripheral blood, taken before pregnancy. Every receptor here comes from a female donor with multiple sclerosis, enrolled in a pregnancy study.

This chain joins TRBV7-3 and TRBJ2-7; 14 bases line up with TRBD2. Germline CDR1 SGHTA, CDR2 FQGTGA. The CDR3 loop spans 15 amino acids. V trimming: 4 bases; J trimming: 6 bases; junction bases outside the gene matches: 5. The CDR3 loop reads CASSSGLAGGSEQYF. CDR3 sequence (DNA): TGTGCCAGCAGCTCCGGACTAGCGGGAGGCAGCGAGCAGTACTTC.

This clone was seen a single time. The genes are TRBV28 and TRBJ2-5; TRBD1 might be the D (6 bases). The CDR3 covers 14 residues. Per germline, CDR1 MDHEN and CDR2 SYDVKM. Between the trimmed V and J ends, which lost 6 bases and 1 base, there was a span of 12 bases. In DNA, the CDR3 is TGTGCCAGCAGGGGGACACAGGGCCAAGAGACCCAGTACTTC. Amino acid sequence: CASRGTQGQETQYF.

This CDR3 reads CASSPLAGGSYEQYF. CDR3 sequence (DNA): TGTGCCAGCAGCCCACTAGCGGGAGGCTCCTACGAGCAGTACTTC. The rearrangement links TRBV11-2 to TRBJ2-7, with TRBD2 matching over 12 bases. This CDR3 region has 15 residues. The germline V gene has CDR1 SGHAT and CDR2 FQNNGV. V was clipped by 5 bases and J by 0 bases; unmatched bases: 2.

This chain links TRBV7-2 with TRBJ1-5; no firm D call. The CDR3 is made up of 14 amino acids. CDR1 SGHTA and CDR2 FQGNSA come from the germline V gene. V was pared by 1 base and J by 0 bases, with 4 bases between. Written as DNA, the CDR3 is TGTGCCAGCAGCTTAGACAATAGCAATCAGCCCCAGCATTTT. This translates into CASSLDNSNQPQHF.

CDR3 protein: CASWQGWGEQFF. In nucleotides, the CDR3 is TGTGCCAGCTGGCAGGGCTGGGGTGAGCAGTTCTTC. The chain employs TRBV19 and TRBJ2-1; D is possibly TRBD1 (5 bases). Germline CDR1 is LNHDA and CDR2 is SQIVND (reference sequence). Trimming shortened V by 9 bases and J by 9 bases, and 15 bases separated the two germline ends. The CDR3 has 12 amino acids.

The rearrangement links TRBV11-2 to TRBJ2-7; D not certain. CDR3 length: 13 residues. Germline lookup yields CDR1 SGHAT and CDR2 FQNNGV. Deletions cut 4 bases from V and 0 bases from J, with 7 bases between. The CDR3 region has the DNA TGTGCCAGCAGCTACCCCAGCTCCTACGAGCAGTACTTC. Protein product: CASSYPSSYEQYF.

This chain uses TRBV5-4 with TRBJ2-1, with a possible D match to TRBD1 (5 bases). The CDR3 length is 16 residues. Trimming removed 0 bases at V and 3 bases at J, with 13 bases between. The germline CDR1 and CDR2 sequences are SGHNT and YYREEE (reference sequence). CDR3 in DNA: TGTGCCAGCAGCTTGGGGGGCGCGAACGGCTACAATGAGCAGTTCTTC. Encoded protein: CASSLGGANGYNEQFF.

This rearrangement joins TRBV28 to TRBJ1-5; TRBD1 matches at 7 bases. This CDR3 contains 15 residues. Germline V gene lookup returns CDR1 MDHEN and CDR2 SYDVKM. The V gene end was trimmed by 6 bases and the J gene end by 4 bases; junction bases not matched to a gene: 9. The CDR3: CASRIRDSQNQPQHF. CDR3 DNA: TGTGCCAGCAGGATAAGGGACAGTCAAAATCAGCCCCAGCATTTT.

The chain recombines TRBV5-4 with TRBJ2-1; D is perhaps TRBD1 (6 bases). The CDR3 sequence is 15 residues long. V was shortened by 3 bases and J by 5 bases, with 15 bases between the two germline ends. Germline CDR1 and CDR2: SGHNT and YYREEE (reference sequence). CDR3 sequence (DNA): TGTGCCAGCAGCTCACGAAGGAACAGGGACAATGAGCAGTTCTTC. It codes for CASSSRRNRDNEQFF.

This rearrangement joins TRBV29-1 to TRBJ2-2; TRBD2 matches at 14 bases. The CDR3 runs 16 residues. Germline-derived CDR1 and CDR2 are SQVTM and ANQGSEA. Trimming at V came to 6 bases and at J to 6 bases, leaving 9 bases not matched to a gene. The CDR3 spells CSVAILTSGRAGELFF. In DNA, the CDR3 is TGCAGCGTGGCCATTTTGACTAGCGGGAGGGCCGGGGAGCTGTTTTTT.

The chain combines TRBV5-4 with TRBJ2-1, with D possibly matching TRBD1 (6 bases). Germline lookup yields CDR1 SGHNT and CDR2 YYREEE (reference sequence). The CDR3 loop spans 15 amino acids. Between the trimmed V and J ends, which lost 2 bases and 0 bases, there was a span of 9 bases. The CDR3 DNA follows: TGTGCCAGCAGCTTAGGGGGATACTCCTACAATGAGCAGTTCTTC. This gives the protein CASSLGGYSYNEQFF.

V and J are TRBV15 and TRBJ1-5, with D maybe TRBD1 (5 bases). The germline V and J ends were trimmed by 7 bases and 6 bases, with 25 bases remaining between them. The CDR3 is 17 amino acids. Germline V lookup: CDR1 LNHNV, CDR2 YYDKDF (reference sequence). The CDR3 bases are TGTGCCACCACCGCAGAGAGAGGGACTCAGAAAACTCAGCCCCAGCATTTT. Protein sequence: CATTAERGTQKTQPQHF.